Sequencing of this T cell receptor beta chain was carried out in a study of cytomegalovirus exposure and HLA in healthy donors. Only in-frame clones appear in the TCRdb table, and some are missing; sequencing was by immunoSEQ multiplex PCR. Altogether fewer than 200,000 clones are present, roughly 86% being singletons, with the ten largest covering approximately 2.6%. The germline V gene has CDR1 SGDLS and CDR2 YYNGEE. V was shortened by 4 bases and J by 3 bases, with 14 bases between the two germline ends. The CDR3 loop spans 16 amino acids. The receptor was isolated from a man between 18 and 35 years old in good health and CMV-seropositive. The sample consisted of PBMCs. This chain links TRBV9 with TRBJ2-6; a weak D match, TRBD2 (7 bases). CDR3 DNA sequence: TGTGCCAGCAGCAGGGGGGGACAACATGGGGCCAACGTCCTGACTTTC. Encoded protein: CASSRGGQHGANVLTF.